These 16 T cell receptor beta chains were sequenced from one sample in a study of breast tumors, draining lymph nodes, adjacent tissues. One entry per CDR3 protein results from TCRdb running MiXCR on the multiplex PCR reads. The sample has under 20,000 distinct CDR3 sequences; about 60% are singletons. The sample taken for sequencing was tumor-adjacent breast tissue. The receptors here all came from a female donor with breast cancer. Some clones in this sample may be carry-over from other donors' samples.

The chain recombines TRBV30 with TRBJ1-3, with a possible D match to TRBD1 (5 bases). Germline V gene lookup returns CDR1 GTSNPN and CDR2 SVGIG (reference sequence). The CDR3 contains 11 residues. The CDR3 bases are TGTGGAGGAGGGGTTGGAAACACCATATATTTT. Its protein is CGGGVGNTIYF.

The CDR3 spells CSASLVAGAEDEQYF. The CDR3 nucleotides are TGCAGTGCTAGCCTAGTGGCAGGGGCAGAGGACGAGCAGTACTTC. The genes are TRBV20-1 and TRBJ2-7, with D possibly being TRBD1 (6 bases). Per germline, CDR1 DFQATT and CDR2 SNEGSKA (reference sequence). The CDR3 is 15 amino acids. V was cut by 3 bases and J by 5 bases, with 20 bases left in between.

The V gene is TRBV9, the J gene TRBJ2-7; TRBD1 agrees at 10 bases. V was pared by 3 bases and J by 4 bases, with 1 base of the junction left unmatched. The CDR3 spans 13 residues. The germline V gene has CDR1 SGDLS and CDR2 YYNGEE. The DNA of the CDR3 is TGTGCCAGCAGCGGACAGGGGGCTTACGAGCAGTACTTC. Amino acids: CASSGQGAYEQYF.

Worth noting for this clonotype: A read error may produce the germline difference seen at one junction end. The chain carries TRBV7-2 and TRBJ2-5; TRBD2 is a possible D gene (5 bases). Germline CDR1 and CDR2: SGHTA and FQGNSA. CDR3 size: 12 residues. The CDR3 bases are TGTGCCAGTAGCTTAGCGCTAGAGACCCAGTACTTC. It is translated as CASSLALETQYF. The full variable domain, rest sourced from reference TRBV7-2 and TRBJ2-5, is GAGVSQSPSNKVTEKGKDVELRCDPISGHTALYWYRQSLGQGLEFLIYFQGNSAPDKSGLPSDRFSAERTGGSVSTLTIQRTQQEDSAVYLCASSLALETQYFGPGTRLLVL.

The CDR3 coding sequence is TGTGCCAGCAGCCCTCAGGGTGGCGGGGGCCAAGAGACCCAGTACTTC. Encoded protein: CASSPQGGGGQETQYF. V is TRBV7-9 and J is TRBJ2-5; 7 bases agree with TRBD2. Trimming at V came to 5 bases and at J to 1 base, leaving 10 bases not matched to a gene. Per germline, CDR1 SEHNR and CDR2 FQNEAQ (reference sequence). The CDR3 is 16 residues long. The full variable domain, rest sourced from reference TRBV7-9 and TRBJ2-5, is DTGVSQNPRHKITKRGQNVTFRCDPISEHNRLYWYRQTLGQGPEFLTYFQNEAQLEKSRLLSDRFSAERPKGSFSTLEIQRTEQGDSAMYLCASSPQGGGGQETQYFGPGTRLLVL.

The chain joins TRBV10-2 to TRBJ1-2, with D possibly being TRBD1 (5 bases). This CDR3 has 15 residues. The V end lost 7 bases, the J end lost 0 bases, and 15 bases lay between the germline ends. CDR1 is WSHSY and CDR2 is SAAADI in the germline V gene. The CDR3 region has the DNA TGCGCCAGCATTAAACAGGCGCCAGCTAACTATGGCTACACCTTC. It encodes CASIKQAPANYGYTF.

This clonotype has just one count. The rearrangement uses TRBV11-3 and TRBJ2-3; D remains unclear. The V and J ends lost 4 bases and 5 bases respectively, with 13 bases between them. In germline, CDR1 is SGHNT, CDR2 YENEEA. The CDR3 is made up of 14 amino acids. For the CDR3, the DNA is TGTGCCAGCAGCTCGACTTCGCCGCAAGATACGCAGTATTTT. Translation gives CASSSTSPQDTQYF.

This clonotype was seen a handful of times. This CDR3 reads CASSGDRNQPQHF. The CDR3 nucleotides are TGTGCCAGCAGTGGGGACCGCAATCAGCCCCAGCATTTT. The rearrangement uses TRBV19 and TRBJ1-5; D possibly corresponds to TRBD1 (5 bases). Germline V gives CDR1 LNHDA, CDR2 SQIVND (reference sequence). The CDR3 sequence is 13 residues long. V dropped 9 bases and J dropped 2 bases, with 11 bases sitting between them.

Only a few counts were recorded for this clonotype. The chain uses TRBV20-1 and TRBJ2-7; 7 bases align to TRBD1. The germline CDR1 and CDR2 sequences are DFQATT and SNEGSKA (reference sequence). V was pared by 3 bases and J by 1 base, with 3 bases of the junction left unmatched. CDR3 length equals 13 residues. The CDR3 region has the DNA TGCAGTGCTAGGGACAGGACTTCCTACGAGCAGTACGTC. Translating it yields CSARDRTSYEQYV.

This clonotype was recorded once. The V and J genes are TRBV13 and TRBJ2-1; a possible D gene is TRBD2 (6 bases). The CDR3 has 16 residues. Germline CDR1 reads PRHDT; CDR2 reads FYEKMQ (reference sequence). Trimming removed 5 bases from V and 7 bases from J, with 21 bases in between. In nucleotides, the CDR3 is TGTGCCAGCAGCCCCCCGGGGGAGCTACATAGAAATGAGCAGTTCTTC. Translation: CASSPPGELHRNEQFF.

This chain joins TRBV7-2 and TRBJ1-5; D possibly corresponds to TRBD1 (5 bases). Germline V gives CDR1 SGHTA, CDR2 FQGNSA. The germline V and J ends were trimmed by 5 bases and 2 bases, with 10 bases remaining between them. The CDR3 totals 14 residues. The CDR3 DNA reads as TGTGCCAGCAGCAACGGGGGGGGCAATCAGCCCCAGCATTTT. Its protein is CASSNGGGNQPQHF.

As regards this clonotype: A junction end diverges from the germline sequence, so it may reflect a read error. The V and J genes are TRBV6-1 and TRBJ2-7; 7 bases are a match to TRBD2. The length of the CDR3 is 16 residues. Germline V CDR1 and CDR2: MNHNS, SASEGT. CDR3 in amino acids: CASGTRGVLNGYERYF. The CDR3 coding sequence is TGTGCCAGCGGAACACGGGGGGTGCTAAACGGCTACGAGCGGTACTTC.

This chain uses TRBV29-1 with TRBJ2-3; 8 bases line up with TRBD1. Germline CDR1 SQVTM, CDR2 ANQGSEA. The CDR3 has 15 amino acids. J lost 4 bases, V lost 3 bases, and 9 bases had no gene match. In nucleotides, the CDR3 is TGCAGCGTTGATGGGACAGGATTTAGCGCAGATACGCAGTATTTT. This translates into CSVDGTGFSADTQYF.

For this clonotype: At one boundary the junction diverges from the germline segment, which might be a read error. The chain uses TRBV2 and TRBJ2-7; 8 nucleotides align to TRBD2. Looked up from germline, CDR1 is SNHLY and CDR2 is FYNNEI. The length of the CDR3 is 16 residues. CDR3: CASTRATAGAPYEQYF. The CDR3 DNA reads TGTGCCAGCACAAGGGCGACAGCGGGAGCACCCTACGAGCAGTACTTT.

V is TRBV20-1 and J is TRBJ2-7; TRBD2 aligns across 13 bases. CDR3 length equals 15 residues. J lost 5 bases, V lost 2 bases, and 6 bases had no gene match. From germline, CDR1 is DFQATT and CDR2 SNEGSKA (reference sequence). The CDR3 DNA follows: TGCAGTGCTAGAACCGGGACTAGCGGGAAAGACGAGCAGTACTTC. Translation: CSARTGTSGKDEQYF.

This clonotype ranks as medium-sized. A much larger clone lies a single base off, so this may be a read error. The CDR3 DNA follows: TGCAGTGCTCGGGAGGGAAGTTCACCCCCCCACTTT. It encodes CSAREGSSPPHF. J is TRBJ1-6 and V is TRBV20-1; D remains ambiguous. The CDR3 is 12 residues long. The germline gives CDR1 DFQATT, CDR2 SNEGSKA (reference sequence).